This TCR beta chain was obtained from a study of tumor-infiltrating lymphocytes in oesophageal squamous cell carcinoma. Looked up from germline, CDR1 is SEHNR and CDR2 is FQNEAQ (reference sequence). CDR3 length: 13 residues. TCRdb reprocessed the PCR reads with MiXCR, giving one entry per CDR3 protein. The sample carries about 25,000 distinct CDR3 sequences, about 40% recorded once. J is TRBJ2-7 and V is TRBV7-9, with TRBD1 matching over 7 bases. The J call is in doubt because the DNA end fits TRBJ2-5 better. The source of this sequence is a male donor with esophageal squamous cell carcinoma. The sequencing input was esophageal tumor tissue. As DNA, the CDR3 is TGTGCCAGTAGACCCTCAGGGGGAGAGACCCAGTACTTC. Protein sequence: CASRPSGGETQYF.